A selection of T cell receptor beta chains follows, all from one sample in a study of OX40 agonist ivuxolimab in advanced cancers. The assay was immunoSEQ multiplex PCR, and TCRdb's table has in-frame clones only and misses some. The top ten clones hold 5.5% to 6.5% of a sample with roughly 80,000 clones, around 86% of them seen once. The sequencing here drew on CD4+ or CD8+ T cells sorted from blood, taken in a trial of the OX40 agonist ivuxolimab. The source of these receptors is an adult with an advanced solid tumor such as melanoma, head and neck, liver or kidney cancer. Both conserved end residues are part of each CDR3. A D gene is named only where the DNA matches it firmly. The size of a clone is reported for some rows only, either as once, few or many, or as a class for expanded clones.

cdr3_aa,cdr3_nt,d_call,v_call,j_call,clone_size
CAIQGEYNEQFF,TGTGCCATACAGGGAGAATACAATGAGCAGTTCTTC,.,TRBV10-3,TRBJ2-1,.
CAWSAQGAPYNEQFF,TGTGCCTGGAGTGCCCAGGGGGCTCCCTACAATGAGCAGTTCTTC,TRBD1,TRBV30,TRBJ2-1,.
CASSSPRQISPISSGANVLTF,TGCGCCAGCAGCTCCCCGAGACAAATATCACCTATCAGCTCTGGGGCCAACGTCCTGACTTTC,.,TRBV5-1,TRBJ2-6,.
CASSWAGPNTEAFF,TGTGCCAGCAGCTGGGCGGGCCCGAACACTGAAGCTTTCTTT,.,TRBV5-5,TRBJ1-1,.
CASSSTGAQNEKLFF,TGTGCCAGCAGCTCCACAGGGGCCCAGAATGAAAAACTGTTTTTT,TRBD1,TRBV7-2,TRBJ1-4,.
CASSVALAGGVLSEQYF,TGTGCCAGCAGCGTAGCCCTAGCGGGAGGTGTCTTAAGCGAGCAGTACTTC,TRBD2,TRBV9,TRBJ2-7,.
CASSSAGSSVGNTIYF,TGTGCCAGCAGTTCGGCCGGTTCCTCGGTCGGAAACACCATATATTTT,.,TRBV6-5,TRBJ1-3,.
CASSLSWGEGNTIYF,TGTGCCAGCAGCTTATCTTGGGGAGAGGGAAACACCATATATTTT,.,TRBV7-8,TRBJ1-3,once
CASSPRLAGKQETQYF,TGTGCCAGTAGTCCCAGACTAGCGGGGAAACAAGAGACCCAGTACTTC,TRBD2,TRBV19,TRBJ2-5,.
CAWSVTDNQPQHF,TGTGCCTGGAGTGTAACGGACAATCAGCCCCAGCATTTT,.,TRBV30,TRBJ1-5,few
CASSRSGGLGYTF,TGTGCCAGCAGCCGGTCGGGGGGCCTTGGCTACACCTTC,.,TRBV7-3,TRBJ1-2,.
CASSLDVREQYF,TGTGCCAGCAGCTTAGACGTAAGGGAGCAGTACTTC,.,TRBV7-6,TRBJ2-7,.
CAISPTSGGAGELFF,TGTGCCATCAGCCCGACTAGCGGCGGGGCCGGGGAGCTGTTTTTT,TRBD2,TRBV10-3,TRBJ2-2,.
CASSVDVGYTDTQYF,TGTGCCAGCAGCGTAGATGTAGGGTACACAGATACGCAGTATTTT,.,TRBV9,TRBJ2-3,.
CASTKEASGRAGYEQYF,TGTGCCAGCACTAAGGAGGCTAGCGGGAGGGCGGGCTACGAGCAGTACTTC,TRBD2,TRBV2,TRBJ2-7,once
CASSSLVVAGGYTF,TGTGCCAGCAGTTCGCTCGTGGTCGCTGGAGGCTACACCTTC,.,TRBV7-2,TRBJ1-2,.
CASSLALGGSPYEQYF,TGTGCCAGCAGCTTAGCGCTTGGGGGTTCACCCTACGAGCAGTACTTC,.,TRBV7-2,TRBJ2-7,.
CASSRGGLSYEQYF,TGCGCCAGCAGCCGGGGGGGTCTGTCCTACGAGCAGTACTTC,TRBD2,TRBV4-1,TRBJ2-7,.
CASSASSGYNEQFF,TGTGCCAGCAGCGCCTCAAGCGGGTACAATGAGCAGTTCTTC,.,TRBV7-3,TRBJ2-1,.
CASSPTGRTEAFF,TGTGCCAGCAGCCCAACGGGGCGAACTGAAGCTTTCTTT,.,TRBV7-8,TRBJ1-1,.
CASSLVNLQNYGYTF,TGTGCCAGCAGCTTAGTAAATTTACAGAACTATGGCTACACCTTC,.,TRBV7-9,TRBJ1-2,few
CASRGPNEKLFF,TGTGCCAGCCGAGGCCCGAATGAAAAACTGTTTTTT,.,TRBV6-1,TRBJ1-4,.
CASSQAGDNYGYTF,TGCGCCAGCAGCCAAGCGGGGGACAACTATGGCTACACCTTC,.,TRBV4-1,TRBJ1-2,.
CATFGRGRTDTQYF,TGTGCCACCTTTGGTAGGGGGCGTACAGATACGCAGTATTTT,TRBD1,TRBV28,TRBJ2-3,.
CASSVAGYEQYF,TGTGCCAGCAGTGTGGCTGGCTACGAGCAGTACTTC,.,TRBV27,TRBJ2-7,.
CASSYSSRGYEVEAFF,TGTGCCAGCAGTTACTCGAGTAGGGGGTATGAGGTTGAAGCTTTCTTT,.,TRBV6-5,TRBJ1-1,.
CAWRGARETEAFF,TGTGCCTGGCGAGGGGCGCGTGAAACTGAAGCTTTCTTT,.,TRBV30,TRBJ1-1,.
CSAAAGETQYF,TGCAGTGCCGCCGCGGGCGAGACCCAGTACTTC,.,TRBV20-1,TRBJ2-5,.
CAWSNDRGHADTQYF,TGTGCCTGGAGTAACGACAGGGGGCATGCAGATACGCAGTATTTT,TRBD1,TRBV30,TRBJ2-3,.
CASSLAGGVTHEQYF,TGTGCCAGCAGCCTTGCCGGGGGGGTTACCCACGAGCAGTACTTC,TRBD2,TRBV7-2,TRBJ2-7,.
CASKGTSGRAVETQYF,TGTGCCAGCAAAGGGACTAGCGGGAGGGCCGTTGAGACCCAGTACTTC,TRBD2,TRBV27,TRBJ2-5,.
CASTRGGGSYNEQFF,TGTGCCAGCACTCGAGGGGGGGGGTCCTACAATGAGCAGTTCTTC,.,TRBV6-1,TRBJ2-1,.
CASSYGQARGYYGYTF,TGTGCCAGCAGTTACGGCCAAGCTCGGGGATACTATGGCTACACCTTC,.,TRBV6-5,TRBJ1-2,.
CASSGHPGVPWCGYNEQFF,TGTGCCAGCAGTGGGCACCCGGGAGTACCGTGGTGCGGGTACAATGAGCAGTTCTTC,.,TRBV6-4,TRBJ2-1,.
CSAHTDTEAFF,TGCAGCGCTCACACCGACACTGAAGCTTTCTTT,.,TRBV29-1,TRBJ1-1,.
CASSFSIGANSPLHF,TGTGCCAGCAGTTTTTCGATAGGGGCGAATTCACCCCTCCACTTT,.,TRBV5-6,TRBJ1-6,.
CASSPLTGGTDTQYF,TGTGCCAGCTCACCACTAACGGGAGGCACAGATACGCAGTATTTT,.,TRBV18,TRBJ2-3,.
CATSIGVLDTQYF,TGTGCCACCAGCATTGGGGTACTCGATACGCAGTATTTT,.,TRBV15,TRBJ2-3,.
CASSTQAGRYDTQYF,TGTGCCAGCAGTACCCAAGCGGGGAGATACGATACGCAGTATTTT,TRBD2,TRBV28,TRBJ2-3,.
CASQTGRGTGELFF,TGTGCCAGCCAGACAGGGCGGGGCACCGGGGAGCTGTTTTTT,.,TRBV19,TRBJ2-2,.
CASRRTGGETQYF,TGTGCCAGCAGACGCACTGGGGGAGAGACCCAGTACTTC,.,TRBV6-1,TRBJ2-5,.
CASSFNGGRDIQYF,TGTGCCAGCAGTTTCAACGGGGGCAGGGACATTCAGTACTTC,.,TRBV27,TRBJ2-4,.
CASSLSYKGYTF,TGTGCCAGCAGTTTATCCTATAAGGGCTACACCTTC,.,TRBV28,TRBJ1-2,.